What follows is one TCR beta chain and its context. The antigen remains unidentified. CD45RA-negative memory and CD45RA+ naive subsets were split from the CD4+ cells. Sorted-subset replicate PCR reactions contained 150 to 200 ng DNA, corresponding to about 30,000 T cell genomes. Sequencing was performed with immunoSEQ multiplex PCR; in TCRdb, only in-frame clones are kept and a portion is missing. The table lists about 2.4 million clones, approximately 90% of them singletons, with roughly 0.15% in the top ten. Germline-derived CDR1 and CDR2 are LNHNV and YYDKDF (reference sequence). Trimming took 2 bases from V and 4 from J, leaving 10 bases between them. The CDR3 runs 14 residues. The data were taken from a study of shared clonotypes between healthy human individuals. Findings and limits, study-wide: Large sequencing depth failed to make sorted-subset sequencing complete, rarefaction showed.

The sequence derives from a man aged 18 to 30 in good health. Sequenced material: naive CD4+ T cells sorted from blood. Subset meaning: CD45RA+ positively selected. The rearrangement links TRBV15 to TRBJ2-3; weak D call: TRBD2 (6 bases). The CDR3 coding sequence is TGTGCCACCAGCAGACTTCTAGCGCCAGATACGCAGTATTTT. It encodes CATSRLLAPDTQYF.